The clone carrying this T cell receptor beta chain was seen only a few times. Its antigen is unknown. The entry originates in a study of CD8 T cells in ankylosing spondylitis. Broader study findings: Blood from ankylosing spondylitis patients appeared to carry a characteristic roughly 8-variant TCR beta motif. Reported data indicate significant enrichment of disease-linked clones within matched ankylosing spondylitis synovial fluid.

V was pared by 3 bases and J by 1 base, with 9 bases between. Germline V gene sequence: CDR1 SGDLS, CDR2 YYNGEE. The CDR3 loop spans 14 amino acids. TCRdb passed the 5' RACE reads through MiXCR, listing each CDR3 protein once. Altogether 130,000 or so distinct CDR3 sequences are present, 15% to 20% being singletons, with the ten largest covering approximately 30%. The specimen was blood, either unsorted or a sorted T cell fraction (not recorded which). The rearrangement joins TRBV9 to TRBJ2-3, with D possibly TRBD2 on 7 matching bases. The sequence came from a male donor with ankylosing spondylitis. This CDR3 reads CASSEGGGTDTQYF. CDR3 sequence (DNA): TGTGCCAGCAGCGAAGGGGGGGGCACAGATACGCAGTATTTT.